A selection of T cell receptor beta chains follows, all from one sample in a study of cytomegalovirus exposure and HLA in healthy donors. Profiled with immunoSEQ multiplex PCR; TCRdb holds only in-frame clones, not every one. Of about 160,000 clones listed, over 70% are singletons. The specimen was PBMCs. These receptors were obtained from a woman aged 45-65 years in good health and CMV-seropositive. Both conserved end residues are part of each CDR3. A D gene is named only where the DNA matches it firmly. Size is omitted from some rows. Given values are once, few, many or a class for expanded clones.

V	D	J	size	DNA	CDR3
TRBV7-9	-	TRBJ1-1	-	TGTGCCAGCAGCTTACCAGGAAAAGCTTTCTTT	CASSLPGKAFF
TRBV5-6	TRBD2	TRBJ2-5	-	TGTGCCAGCAGCTTGGGACTAGCGAGGGAGACCCAGTACTTC	CASSLGLARETQYF
TRBV6-1	TRBD1	TRBJ1-4	-	TGTGCCAGCAGAAAACCGGGACAGGGGTTGGAAAAACTGTTTTTT	CASRKPGQGLEKLFF
TRBV5-1	TRBD1	TRBJ1-1	-	TGCGCCAGCAGCTGGGACAGGGGTAGGACTGAAGCTTTCTTT	CASSWDRGRTEAFF
TRBV5-1	TRBD1	TRBJ2-7	once	TGCGCCAGCAGCTTGGAAGGGACAGCCTACGAGCAGTACTTC	CASSLEGTAYEQYF
TRBV5-4	-	TRBJ1-2	-	TGTGCCAGCAGCTCCTTAGGCGCGGGCACGGGCGGCTACACCTTC	CASSSLGAGTGGYTF
TRBV9	TRBD1	TRBJ2-5	-	TGTGCCAGCAGCCTAGGGACAGAAGAGACCCAGTACTTC	CASSLGTEETQYF
TRBV9	TRBD2	TRBJ2-7	few	TGTGCCAGCAGCCCCCGGACTAGCGGGGGCGCAGAGCAGTACTTC	CASSPRTSGGAEQYF
TRBV10-3	-	TRBJ2-3	-	TGTGCCATCAGTGATCCGGTTGGGGGGGCGGCAGATACGCAGTATTTT	CAISDPVGGAADTQYF
TRBV4-1	-	TRBJ2-1	-	TGCGCCAGCAGCCTTCCCTCCGACGGGAATGAGCAGTTCTTC	CASSLPSDGNEQFF
TRBV2	TRBD1	TRBJ1-1	-	TGTGCCAGCAACCAAGACCGGGACAGGGGAGCTTTCTTT	CASNQDRDRGAFF
TRBV2	TRBD1	TRBJ2-3	-	TGTGCCAGCACCCCGGGACAGGGGGTATGGCATACGCAGTATTTT	CASTPGQGVWHTQYF
TRBV19	TRBD1	TRBJ2-7	-	TGTGCCAGTAGTCCCCGACAGGGATTCCACGAGCAGTACTTC	CASSPRQGFHEQYF
TRBV29-1	-	TRBJ2-5	-	TGCAGCGTTGACTCCGGGGGGCAGGAGGTGACCCAGTACTTC	CSVDSGGQEVTQYF
TRBV11-3	-	TRBJ2-2	few	TGTGCCAGCAGCTCTCCGAACACCGGGGAGCTGTTTTTT	CASSSPNTGELFF
TRBV9	TRBD2	TRBJ2-7	-	TGTGCCAGCAGCGGTACTAGCGGGGCGTCGCTGAGCTCCTACGAGCAGTACTTC	CASSGTSGASLSSYEQYF
TRBV4-1	-	TRBJ1-5	-	TGCGCCAGCAGCCAAGGGCGGTATCAGCCCCAGCATTTT	CASSQGRYQPQHF
TRBV5-1	-	TRBJ1-1	-	TGCGCCAGCAGCTGGGGTACAGGGAACACTGAAGCTTTCTTT	CASSWGTGNTEAFF
TRBV5-4	TRBD1	TRBJ2-7	-	TGTGCCAGCAGGGGGGACAGGGACTCCTACGAGCAGTACTTC	CASRGDRDSYEQYF
TRBV7-6	TRBD2	TRBJ2-4	few	TGTGCCAGCAGCCCACCGGGGGGCATTCAGTACTTC	CASSPPGGIQYF
TRBV27	-	TRBJ1-4	-	TGTGCCAGCAGTTTAGGCTACAGAGGGAATGAAAAACTGTTTTTT	CASSLGYRGNEKLFF
TRBV28	TRBD1	TRBJ1-6	-	TGTGCCAGCAGTTCGCCGGGACAGGGGGATTCACCCCTCCACTTT	CASSSPGQGDSPLHF
TRBV5-1	TRBD2	TRBJ2-2	-	TGCGCCAGCAGGACTAGCGGGGGGGCCACCGGGGAGCTGTTTTTT	CASRTSGGATGELFF
TRBV6-1	TRBD2	TRBJ2-3	-	TGTGCCAGCAGTGAACGTCGGCTAGCGGGGACAGATACGCAGTATTTT	CASSERRLAGTDTQYF
TRBV5-8	TRBD1	TRBJ2-7	few	TGTGCCAGCAGCTTGAGACAGGGTGGGTACTTC	CASSLRQGGYF
TRBV5-1	-	TRBJ2-2	-	TGCGCCAGCAGCTCCGTCCCAGGGAAGACCGGGGAGCTGTTTTTT	CASSSVPGKTGELFF
TRBV2	TRBD2	TRBJ2-2	-	TGTGCCAGCAGTACTAGCGGGGGTTTATCCATAGGGGAGCTGTTTTTT	CASSTSGGLSIGELFF
TRBV5-1	TRBD1	TRBJ2-1	-	TGCGCCAGCAGCAGAACCGGGACAGGGGGTTCCTATGAGCAGTTCTTC	CASSRTGTGGSYEQFF
TRBV18	-	TRBJ1-5	-	TGTGCCAGCTCACCGTTGGGAGATGCGCCCCAGCATTTT	CASSPLGDAPQHF
TRBV4-1	TRBD1	TRBJ1-1	once	TGCGCCAGCAGCCAGGACGGGACAGGGGATTGGGGAGCTTTCTTT	CASSQDGTGDWGAFF
TRBV7-3	TRBD1	TRBJ2-5	once	TGTGCCAGCAGCATCGGGACAGGGGATCAAGAGACCCAGTACTTC	CASSIGTGDQETQYF
TRBV5-1	-	TRBJ2-3	-	TGCGCCAGCAGCGGGCTCGGAGATACGCAGTATTTT	CASSGLGDTQYF
TRBV21-1	-	TRBJ1-5	-	TGTGCCAGCAGCACCCGGGTCTTAGGCAATCAGCCCCAGCATTTT	CASSTRVLGNQPQHF
TRBV5-1	TRBD1	TRBJ2-1	-	TGCGCCAGCAGTAATCAGGGGGCGACCTACAATGAGCAGTTCTTC	CASSNQGATYNEQFF
TRBV7-9	-	TRBJ1-2	-	TGTGCCAGCAGCCTTCCTTCATCCTTACTCTATGGCTACACCTTC	CASSLPSSLLYGYTF
TRBV6-6	TRBD1	TRBJ2-1	-	TGTGCCAGCAGGTACCTCCGGGACAGGGAGCAGTTCTTC	CASRYLRDREQFF
TRBV15	-	TRBJ1-1	few	TGTGCCACCAGCAGAGAGGGCGGGTTCACTGAAGCTTTCTTT	CATSREGGFTEAFF
TRBV6-6	TRBD1	TRBJ1-1	-	TGTGCCAGCAGTTGGACGAAACCGGGACAGGGGATCGCTTTCTTT	CASSWTKPGQGIAFF
TRBV5-1	-	TRBJ1-1	-	TGCGCCAGCAGCTTGGGGCAGGTCCCGAGCACTGAAGCTTTCTTT	CASSLGQVPSTEAFF
TRBV1	-	TRBJ1-6	-	TGCACCAGCAGCCAAGATAGCCCGAGACTCCACTTT	CTSSQDSPRLHF
TRBV5-8	-	TRBJ1-5	-	TGTGCCAGCAGCGCAAGAGGGTCGTGGGGCAATCAGCCCCAGCATTTT	CASSARGSWGNQPQHF
TRBV6-5	TRBD1	TRBJ2-5	-	TGTGCCAGCAGTTACGCGACAGGGGCGGGTGAGACCCAGTACTTC	CASSYATGAGETQYF
TRBV6-6	TRBD1	TRBJ2-5	-	TGTGCCAGCAGTTTCACAGGGGCACGAGAAGAGACCCAGTACTTC	CASSFTGAREETQYF
TRBV20-1	-	TRBJ2-1	-	TGCAGTGCTAGGGAAGACAGGGAGCAGTTCTTC	CSAREDREQFF
TRBV11-1	TRBD1	TRBJ1-1	-	TGTGCCAGCAGCTTCCCTAGACAGGGGGCGTTGAGCACTGAAGCTTTCTTT	CASSFPRQGALSTEAFF
TRBV5-1	-	TRBJ1-2	-	TGCGCCAGCAGCTTGGGGGCAGGGGCCTATGGCTACACCTTC	CASSLGAGAYGYTF
TRBV5-1	TRBD1	TRBJ2-1	-	TGCGCCAGCAGCTTGGTAGGACAGGGGGTCAATGAGCAGTTCTTC	CASSLVGQGVNEQFF
TRBV6-1	-	TRBJ1-1	-	TGTGCCAGCAGTGATCGACAGACCGAAGCTTTCTTT	CASSDRQTEAFF